Below, one T cell receptor beta chain is given with its context. Its antigen is currently unknown. TCRdb redid the calling of the reads with MiXCR, one entry per CDR3 protein. The sample includes roughly 14,000 distinct CDR3 sequences, approximately 20% seen only once; the top ten take around 5.8%. Trimming pared 6 bases from V and 5 bases from J, leaving 17 bases between. CDR1 is LNHDA, CDR2 SQIVND, per germline (reference sequence). The CDR3 extends over 14 amino acids. This sample was included in a study of liver allograft versus peripheral blood T cells. Study-wide context: Hepatic allograft T cell receptor repertoires were evaluated relative to those present in recipients' peripheral blood.

The study's findings and limits: Repertoires of T cell receptors in liver allografts reportedly differed from peripheral blood repertoires.

The clonotype originates from a human patient who had a liver transplant. Some T cells may be the graft donor's. V is TRBV19 and J is TRBJ2-7; D is perhaps TRBD1 (5 bases). CDR3 sequence: CASSRQISFDEQYF. The CDR3 DNA reads as TGTGCCAGTAGCCGACAGATATCTTTTGACGAGCAGTACTTC.